This T cell receptor (beta chain) was profiled in a study of blood T cell repertoires in COVID-19. Whole-study context: Sites in the United States, Italy and Spain provided acute and convalescent COVID-19 samples. Sample material is recorded as cDNA or gDNA derived from T cells, B-cell-depleted T cells, or PBMCs.

Methods used by the authors: It was from reference gene primer amplification that nucleated cell counts were estimated. Data came from immunoSEQ multiplex PCR; TCRdb stores just in-frame clones and leaves some out. V, J and clone size were drawn from that table, and D and trimming were deduced from the DNA. The table includes 150,000 to 200,000 clones, 80% to 90% detected once. The receptor was derived from a woman older than 75 with acute or convalescent COVID-19. The sequenced sample was peripheral blood.

Written as DNA, the CDR3 is TGCAGCGTTGGAGGGACAGACCCGAATCAGCCCCAGCATTTT. It is translated as CSVGGTDPNQPQHF. The rearrangement links TRBV29-1 to TRBJ1-5; TRBD1 matches at 7 bases. Trimming removed 4 bases from V and 4 bases from J; junction bases left unmatched: 7. Germline-derived CDR1 and CDR2 are SQVTM and ANQGSEA. This CDR3 is 14 amino acids long. The variable domain in full, with the rest retrieved from reference TRBV29-1 and TRBJ1-5, is SAVISQKPSRDICQRGTSLTIQCQVDSQVTMMFWYRQQPGQSLTLIATANQGSEATYESGFVIDKFPISRPNLTFSTLTVSNMSPEDSSIYLCSVGGTDPNQPQHFGDGTRLSIL.